The T cell receptor (beta chain) under discussion was sequenced for a study of T cells in localized non-small cell lung cancer. Notes on this clone: As yet, its antigen is unknown.

TCRdb's copy holds only in-frame clones and misses some; the assay was immunoSEQ multiplex PCR. This table has tens of thousands of clones, less than 95% appearing once. Overall study findings and caveats: Adjacent lung had a median roughly 60 of the 100 largest tumor clones. The highest T cell clonality was in uninvolved adjacent lung, above tumor.

There are 15 residues in the CDR3. Germline V gene data show CDR1 as LNHDA and CDR2 as SQIVND (reference sequence). The V end lost 7 bases, the J end lost 4 bases, and 17 bases lay between the germline ends. The sample here was peripheral blood, taken before any cancer treatment. The chain carries TRBV19 and TRBJ1-5; tentatively, D is TRBD1 (5 bases). This TCR came from a woman aged 35-75 years with stage I lung adenocarcinoma. DNA for the CDR3: TGTGCCAGTACCCCAGACGGGGCAGATAATCAGCCCCAGCATTTT. Its protein product is CASTPDGADNQPQHF.